These T cell receptor beta chains were read from a single sample in a study of a mutant IDH1 vaccine in newly diagnosed glioma. No antigen has been assigned to these receptors. Using immunoSEQ multiplex PCR, the repertoire was profiled, and TCRdb retains in-frame clones only, with some absent. Among about 54,000 clones listed, roughly nine tenths were seen once. Here the sequenced sample was PBMCs, taken from a glioma patient whose treatment included an IDH1 peptide vaccine. These receptors were taken from a man between 35 and 55 years old with glioma. CDR3s include the opening cysteine and the closing phenylalanine or tryptophan. Each record gives: CDR3 protein, CDR3 DNA, J gene, clone size, V gene, D gene. D genes are given only for firm matches. A clone size is listed for some rows: how often the clone was seen (once, few, many), or a class if it is expanded.

CDR3aa: CSTGEANTEAFF; CDR3nt: TGCAGCACAGGGGAAGCGAACACTGAAGCTTTCTTT; j_gene: TRBJ1-1; abundance: -; v_gene: TRBV29-1; d_gene: TRBD1
CDR3aa: CASSPSGTSGTREQYF; CDR3nt: TGTGCCAGCAGCCCCTCCGGGACTAGCGGGACACGAGAGCAGTACTTC; j_gene: TRBJ2-7; abundance: -; v_gene: TRBV7-3; d_gene: TRBD2
CDR3aa: CASSELGLGETQYF; CDR3nt: TGTGCCAGCAGTGAACTGGGACTAGGAGAGACCCAGTACTTC; j_gene: TRBJ2-5; abundance: -; v_gene: TRBV6-1; d_gene: TRBD2
CDR3aa: CASSSSYEQFF; CDR3nt: TGTGCCAGCAGTTCATCCTATGAGCAGTTCTTC; j_gene: TRBJ2-1; abundance: -; v_gene: TRBV5-6; d_gene: -
CDR3aa: CASSLVGDEKLFF; CDR3nt: TGTGCCAGCAGCTTGGTGGGGGATGAAAAACTGTTTTTT; j_gene: TRBJ1-4; abundance: -; v_gene: TRBV5-6; d_gene: -
CDR3aa: CASSPGGTYNEQFF; CDR3nt: TGCGCCAGCAGCCCCGGCGGAACCTACAATGAGCAGTTCTTC; j_gene: TRBJ2-1; abundance: -; v_gene: TRBV5-1; d_gene: -
CDR3aa: CASSLRGMSQPQHF; CDR3nt: TGTGCCAGCAGTCTCAGGGGAATGAGTCAGCCCCAGCATTTT; j_gene: TRBJ1-5; abundance: once; v_gene: TRBV28; d_gene: -
CDR3aa: CASSYQGGGSEKLFF; CDR3nt: TGTGCCAGCAGTTACCAAGGAGGGGGTTCCGAAAAACTGTTTTTT; j_gene: TRBJ1-4; abundance: -; v_gene: TRBV6-6; d_gene: -
CDR3aa: CATSREASEFYEQYF; CDR3nt: TGTGCCACCAGCAGAGAGGCTAGCGAATTCTACGAGCAGTACTTC; j_gene: TRBJ2-7; abundance: -; v_gene: TRBV15; d_gene: -
CDR3aa: CATRLAGGSYEQYF; CDR3nt: TGTGCCACCAGGTTGGCGGGAGGATCCTACGAGCAGTACTTC; j_gene: TRBJ2-7; abundance: -; v_gene: TRBV15; d_gene: TRBD2
CDR3aa: CASSDRANQGEKLFF; CDR3nt: TGTGCCAGTAGCGATCGGGCCAACCAGGGCGAAAAACTGTTTTTT; j_gene: TRBJ1-4; abundance: -; v_gene: TRBV19; d_gene: -
CDR3aa: CASSGEGYTGELFF; CDR3nt: TGTGCCAGCAGCGGGGAGGGTTACACCGGGGAGCTGTTTTTT; j_gene: TRBJ2-2; abundance: -; v_gene: TRBV7-8; d_gene: TRBD2